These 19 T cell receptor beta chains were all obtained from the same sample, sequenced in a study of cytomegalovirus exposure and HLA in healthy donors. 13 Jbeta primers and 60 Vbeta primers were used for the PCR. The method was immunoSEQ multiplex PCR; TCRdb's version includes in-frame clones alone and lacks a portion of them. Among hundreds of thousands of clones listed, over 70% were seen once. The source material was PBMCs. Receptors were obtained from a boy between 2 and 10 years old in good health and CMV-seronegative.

CDR3 bases: TGTGCCAGCAGCTTAGAGGAGGACCGAGTACAGTTCTTC. This gives the protein CASSLEEDRVQFF. This chain connects TRBV11-3 to TRBJ2-1, with a tentative D call TRBD2 (5 bases). CDR3 length: 13 residues. Germline V gives CDR1 SGHNT, CDR2 YENEEA. V was clipped by 0 bases and J by 13 bases, with 13 bases between them.

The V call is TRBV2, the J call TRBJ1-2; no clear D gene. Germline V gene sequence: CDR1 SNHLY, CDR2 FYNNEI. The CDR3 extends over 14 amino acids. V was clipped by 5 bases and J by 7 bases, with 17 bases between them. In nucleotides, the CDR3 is TGTGCCAGCAGTCTGGAGAATTTGGTGTTTGGCTACACCTTC. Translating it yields CASSLENLVFGYTF.

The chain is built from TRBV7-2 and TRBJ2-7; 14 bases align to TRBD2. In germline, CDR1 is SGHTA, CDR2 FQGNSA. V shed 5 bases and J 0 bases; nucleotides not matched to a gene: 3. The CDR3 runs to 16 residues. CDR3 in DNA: TGTGCCAGCAGCGGGGGGACTAGCGGGAGCTCCTACGAGCAGTACTTC. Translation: CASSGGTSGSSYEQYF.

This CDR3 is CASTSPSVYGYTF. Here the CDR3 DNA reads TGTGCCAGCACATCCCCATCAGTCTATGGCTACACCTTC. The chain joins TRBV28 to TRBJ1-2; D remains ambiguous. This CDR3 has 13 amino acids. Trimming took off 7 bases at V and 4 bases at J, with 13 bases between the two ends. The V gene's germline CDR1 is MDHEN and CDR2 SYDVKM.

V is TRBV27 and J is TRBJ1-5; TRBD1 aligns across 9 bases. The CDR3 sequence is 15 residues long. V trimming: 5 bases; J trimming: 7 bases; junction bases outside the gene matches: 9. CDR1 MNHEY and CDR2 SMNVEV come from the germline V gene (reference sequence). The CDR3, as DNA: TGTGCCAGCAGTCTGGGACAGGGATTTCGACAGCCCCAGCATTTT. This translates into CASSLGQGFRQPQHF.

As DNA, the CDR3 is TGTGCCAGCAAGATCGGACAGGGATCGGCGGAGACCCAGTACTTC. Translation: CASKIGQGSAETQYF. The gene calls are TRBV2 and TRBJ2-5, with 8 bases identical to TRBD1. The CDR3 is made up of 15 amino acids. Unmatched junction bases numbered 12, after V lost 7 bases and J lost 5 bases. The germline V gene has CDR1 SNHLY and CDR2 FYNNEI. Looking up the rest from reference TRBV2 and TRBJ2-5 gives the full variable domain: EPEVTQTPSHQVTQMGQEVILRCVPISNHLYFYWYRQILGQKVEFLVSFYNNEISEKSEIFDDQFSVERPDGSNFTLKIRSTKLEDSAMYFCASKIGQGSAETQYFGPGTRLLVL.

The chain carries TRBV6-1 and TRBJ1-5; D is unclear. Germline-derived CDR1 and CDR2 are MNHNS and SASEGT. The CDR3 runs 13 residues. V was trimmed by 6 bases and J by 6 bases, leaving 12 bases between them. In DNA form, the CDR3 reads TGTGCCAGCAGCGTCCTTGAGGTTCAGCCCCAGCATTTT. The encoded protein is CASSVLEVQPQHF.

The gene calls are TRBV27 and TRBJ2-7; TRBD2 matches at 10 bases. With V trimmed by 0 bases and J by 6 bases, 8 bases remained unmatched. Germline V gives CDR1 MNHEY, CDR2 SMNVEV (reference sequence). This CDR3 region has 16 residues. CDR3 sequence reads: CASSLSKVAGGGEQYF. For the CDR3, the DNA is TGTGCCAGCAGTTTATCGAAGGTAGCGGGAGGCGGCGAGCAGTACTTC.

The CDR3 sequence is CASSLGLGAERSYEQYF. CDR3 DNA: TGTGCCAGCAGCTTAGGCCTGGGGGCAGAGAGGTCGTACGAGCAGTACTTC. This chain uses TRBV13 with TRBJ2-7; the D gene is possibly TRBD1 (6 bases). This CDR3 comprises 17 residues. Germline V lookup: CDR1 PRHDT, CDR2 FYEKMQ (reference sequence). V was clipped by 0 bases and J by 4 bases, with 19 bases between them.

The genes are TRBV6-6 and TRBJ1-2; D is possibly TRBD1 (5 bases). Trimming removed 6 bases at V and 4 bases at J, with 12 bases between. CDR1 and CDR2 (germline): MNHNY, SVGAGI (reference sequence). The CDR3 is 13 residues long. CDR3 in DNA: TGTGCCAGCAGCACCGGGACTTCCTATGGCTACACCTTC. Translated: CASSTGTSYGYTF.

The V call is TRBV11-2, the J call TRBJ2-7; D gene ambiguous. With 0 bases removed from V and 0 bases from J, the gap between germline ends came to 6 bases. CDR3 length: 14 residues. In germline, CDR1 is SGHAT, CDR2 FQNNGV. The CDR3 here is CASSLDLFSYEQYF. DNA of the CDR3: TGTGCCAGCAGCTTAGATCTTTTCTCCTACGAGCAGTACTTC.

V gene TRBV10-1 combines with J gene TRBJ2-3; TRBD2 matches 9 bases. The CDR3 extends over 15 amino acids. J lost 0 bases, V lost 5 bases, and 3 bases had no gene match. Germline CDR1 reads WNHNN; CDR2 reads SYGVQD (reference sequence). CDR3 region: CASSLAGASTDTQYF. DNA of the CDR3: TGCGCCAGCAGTTTAGCGGGAGCTAGCACAGATACGCAGTATTTT.

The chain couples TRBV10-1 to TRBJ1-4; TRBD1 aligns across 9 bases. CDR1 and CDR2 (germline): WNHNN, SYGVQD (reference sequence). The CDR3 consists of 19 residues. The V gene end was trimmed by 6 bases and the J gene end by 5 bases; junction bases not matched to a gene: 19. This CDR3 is CASSRAPGQGSLINEKLFF. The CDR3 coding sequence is TGCGCCAGCAGCCGAGCCCCGGGACAGGGAAGCTTAATAAATGAAAAACTGTTTTTT.

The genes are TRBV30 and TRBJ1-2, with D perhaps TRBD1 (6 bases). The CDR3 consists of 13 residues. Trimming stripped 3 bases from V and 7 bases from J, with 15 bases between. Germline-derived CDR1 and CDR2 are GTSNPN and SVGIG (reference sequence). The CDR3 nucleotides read TGTGCCTGGAGGGTCCAGGGGTCCTCTGGCTACACCTTC. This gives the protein CAWRVQGSSGYTF.

The CDR3 reads CASSGLAGSTDTQYF. The CDR3 DNA reads as TGTGCCAGCAGTGGACTAGCGGGAAGCACAGATACGCAGTATTTT. The chain joins TRBV2 to TRBJ2-3, with 11 bases identical to TRBD2. Trimming at V came to 4 bases and at J to 0 bases, leaving 0 bases not matched to a gene. Germline values: CDR1 SNHLY, CDR2 FYNNEI. The CDR3 loop spans 15 amino acids.

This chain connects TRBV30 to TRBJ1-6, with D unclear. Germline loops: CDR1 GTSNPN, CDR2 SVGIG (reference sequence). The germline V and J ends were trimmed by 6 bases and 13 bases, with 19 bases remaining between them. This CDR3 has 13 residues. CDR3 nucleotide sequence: TGTGCCTGCCCCCGAACGGGGATGGGGCCCCTCCACTTT. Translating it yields CACPRTGMGPLHF. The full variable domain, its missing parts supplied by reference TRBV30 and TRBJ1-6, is SQTIHQWPATLVQPVGSPLSLECTVEGTSNPNLYWYRQAAGRGLQLLFYSVGIGQISSEVPQNLSASRPQDRQFILSSKKLLLSDSGFYLCACPRTGMGPLHFGNGTRLTVT.

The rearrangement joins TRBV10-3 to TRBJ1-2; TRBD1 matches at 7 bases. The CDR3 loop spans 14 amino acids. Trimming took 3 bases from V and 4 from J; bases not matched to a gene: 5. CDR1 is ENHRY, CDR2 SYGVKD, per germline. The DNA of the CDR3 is TGTGCCATCAGTGATCCCGGGACAGCCTATGGCTACACCTTC. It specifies CAISDPGTAYGYTF.

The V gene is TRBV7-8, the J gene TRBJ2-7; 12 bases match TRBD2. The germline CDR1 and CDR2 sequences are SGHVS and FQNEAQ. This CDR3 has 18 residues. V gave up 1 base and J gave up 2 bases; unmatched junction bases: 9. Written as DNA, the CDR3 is TGTGCCAGCAGCTTAGTGACTAGCGGGAGTTCATTTCCCTACGAGCAGTACTTC. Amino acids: CASSLVTSGSSFPYEQYF.

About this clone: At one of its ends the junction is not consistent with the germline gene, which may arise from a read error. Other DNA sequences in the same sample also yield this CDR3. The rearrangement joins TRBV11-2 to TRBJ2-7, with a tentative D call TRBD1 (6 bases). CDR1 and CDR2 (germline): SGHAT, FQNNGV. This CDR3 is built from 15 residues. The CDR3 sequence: CASSLGFGQSYEQYF. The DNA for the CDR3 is TGCGCCAGCAGCTTAGGATTCGGACAGAGCTACGAGCAGTACTTC.